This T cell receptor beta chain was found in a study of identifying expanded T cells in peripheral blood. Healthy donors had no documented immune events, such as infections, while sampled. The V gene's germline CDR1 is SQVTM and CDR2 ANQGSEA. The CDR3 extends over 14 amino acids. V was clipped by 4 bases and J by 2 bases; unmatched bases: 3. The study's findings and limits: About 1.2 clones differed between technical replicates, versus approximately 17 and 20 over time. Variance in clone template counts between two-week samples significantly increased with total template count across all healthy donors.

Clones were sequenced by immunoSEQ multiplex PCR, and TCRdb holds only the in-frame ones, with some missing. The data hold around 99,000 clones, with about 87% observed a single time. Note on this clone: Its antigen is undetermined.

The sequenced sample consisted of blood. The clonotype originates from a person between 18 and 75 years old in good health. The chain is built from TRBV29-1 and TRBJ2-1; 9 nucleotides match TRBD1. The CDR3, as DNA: TGCAGCGTTGGACAGGGGGTAACCTACAATGAGCAGTTCTTC. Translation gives CSVGQGVTYNEQFF.